These 18 T cell receptor beta chains were all obtained from the same sample, sequenced in a study of immune heterogeneity within non-small cell lung tumors (dated by TCRdb to the late 2010s). For the TCR template, genomic DNA was extracted from bulk tumor tissue, and 500 to 600 ng of gDNA was amplified for each sample. During surgery, several biopsies were collected from each primary tumor and placed as far from one another as possible within the tumor mass. The study cohort was described as untreated and was composed of newly diagnosed NSCLC cases undergoing curative surgery. The sequencer listed for this sample is HiSeq X Ten. A multiplex PCR system amplified the TCR beta CDR3 region, with a first 10-cycle round using 32 V-gene forward and 13 J-gene reverse primers. TCRdb reprocessing: public reads trimmed at Q25 with fastp, clones called with MiXCR, in-frame beta chains kept. CDR3 protein sequences are deduplicated, and each keeps its most common genes and DNA. The sample table records some 10,000 distinct CDR3 sequences; 31% of these occur just once. The top ten clones comprise 10% to 12% of the sample.

Specimen: lung tumor tissue. Receptor source: a man between 60 and 75 years old with non-small cell lung cancer.

This clonotype was seen many times. This chain uses TRBV5-8 with TRBJ2-1, with D perhaps being TRBD1 or TRBD2 (6 bases each). This CDR3 region has 16 residues. The germline gives CDR1 SGHTS, CDR2 YDEGEE. Deletions cut 4 bases from V and 4 bases from J, with 18 bases between. The CDR3 spells CASSPTRQDPYNEQFF. The DNA of the CDR3 is TGTGCCAGCAGCCCGACTAGACAGGACCCTTACAATGAGCAGTTCTTC.

This clonotype was seen at least ten times. The chain carries TRBV3-1 and TRBJ2-2; TRBD1 agrees at 7 bases. With V trimmed by 4 bases and J by 6 bases, 8 bases remained unmatched. The CDR3 totals 15 residues. Per the germline V gene, CDR1 is LGHDT and CDR2 is YNNKEL (reference sequence). CDR3 DNA: TGTGCCAGCAGCCTCCGGACAGGCAGTGCCGGGGAGCTGTTTTTT. Its protein product is CASSLRTGSAGELFF.

By sample share, this clonotype is large (0.1 to 1%). The chain combines TRBV19 with TRBJ2-5; 7 positions match TRBD1. CDR3 length equals 14 residues. Germline V CDR1 and CDR2: LNHDA, SQIVND (reference sequence). With 2 bases clipped from V and 4 bases from J, the junction kept 4 bases outside the gene matches. CDR3 sequence: CASSITGVLETQYF. The DNA of the CDR3 is TGTGCCAGTAGTATAACAGGGGTTTTAGAGACCCAGTACTTC.

J is TRBJ2-7 and V is TRBV18; 8 bases match TRBD1. After removal of 3 bases from V and 5 bases from J, the junction contained 3 bases not matched to a gene. Germline CDR1 is KGHSH and CDR2 is LQKENI. The CDR3 contains 13 residues. In DNA, the CDR3 is TGTGCCAGCTCACCTGGACAGGGCCACGAGCAGTACTTC. Its translation: CASSPGQGHEQYF.

This clonotype was observed a handful of times. The CDR3 DNA is TGTGCCAGCAGCCAAGTAGACAGGGCCTCTCAGCAGTTCTTC. Amino acid sequence: CASSQVDRASQQFF. The chain couples TRBV3-1 to TRBJ2-1, with 7 positions matching TRBD1. CDR3 size: 14 residues. CDR1 and CDR2 from the germline V gene are LGHDT and YNNKEL (reference sequence). V dropped 1 base and J dropped 11; count of bases not matched to a gene: 8.

This clonotype has a count of ten or more. This sequence joins TRBV11-2 and TRBJ1-1, with D perhaps matching TRBD1 (5 bases). The CDR3 runs to 14 residues. Germline CDR1 reads SGHAT; CDR2 reads FQNNGV. V was trimmed by 3 bases and J by 1 base, leaving 9 bases between them. The CDR3 spells CASSLWGGNTEAFF. In DNA, the CDR3 is TGTGCCAGCAGCTTGTGGGGGGGGAACACTGAAGCTTTCTTT.

The chain has TRBV5-6 and TRBJ2-1; TRBD1 is a possible D gene (6 bases). Germline V CDR1 and CDR2: SGHDT, YYEEEE. Deletions cut 7 bases from V and 11 bases from J, with 22 bases between. The CDR3 is made up of 14 amino acids. The chain's CDR3 is CASGLTGSATKQFF. For the CDR3, the DNA is TGTGCCAGCGGGTTAACAGGGTCGGCCACGAAGCAGTTCTTC. Supplemented by reference TRBV5-6 and TRBJ2-1, the full variable domain reads DAGVTQSPTHLIKTRGQQVTLRCSPKSGHDTVSWYQQALGQGPQFIFQYYEEEERQRGNFPDRFSGHQFPNYSSELNVNALLLGDSALYLCASGLTGSATKQFFGPGTRLTVL.

About this clonotype itself: Just one base apart from a much larger clone, this may be a read error. The chain recombines TRBV5-1 with TRBJ1-5; TRBD1 is a possible D gene (5 bases). The CDR3 loop spans 16 amino acids. Germline V CDR1 and CDR2: SGHRS, YFSETQ. The CDR3 DNA is TGCGCCCGCAGCTTGGCGGGGGGGAACGGCAATCAGCCCCAGCATTTT. This encodes CARSLAGGNGNQPQHF.

This clonotype was recorded many times. The rearrangement joins TRBV5-1 to TRBJ2-3; 11 positions match TRBD2. Germline loops: CDR1 SGHRS, CDR2 YFSETQ. Germline trimming cut 9 bases from V and 4 bases from J; bases unmatched to any gene: 4. The CDR3 length is 13 residues. CDR3 protein: CATSSGRADTQYF. CDR3 DNA sequence: TGCGCCACCAGTAGCGGGAGGGCAGATACGCAGTATTTT.

This clonotype ranks as medium-sized (0.01 to 0.1%). J is TRBJ2-3 and V is TRBV7-8; D call uncertain. Germline V gene lookup returns CDR1 SGHVS and CDR2 FQNEAQ. The CDR3 loop spans 16 amino acids. The V end was cut by 2 bases, the J end by 4 bases, with 16 bases between. The CDR3 sequence: CASSLQDLGSPDTQYF. CDR3 bases: TGTGCCAGCAGCTTACAGGACCTAGGAAGTCCAGATACGCAGTATTTT. Full variable domain (outside the CDR3, taken from reference TRBV7-8 and TRBJ2-3): GAGVSQSPRYKVAKRGQDVALRCDPISGHVSLFWYQQALGQGPEFLTYFQNEAQLDKSGLPSDRFFAERPEGSVSTLKIQRTQQEDSAVYLCASSLQDLGSPDTQYFGPGTRLTVL.

The rearrangement uses TRBV18 and TRBJ2-1; D is undetermined. Germline CDR1 reads KGHSH; CDR2 reads LQKENI. V shed 2 bases and J shed 4 bases, with 9 bases lying between them. The CDR3 covers 14 residues. The CDR3 nucleotides read TGTGCCAGCTCACCAGTGGGTCTTTACAATGAGCAGTTCTTC. Residues: CASSPVGLYNEQFF.

In this sample, this clonotype is medium-sized (0.01 to 0.1%). The V call is TRBV19, the J call TRBJ1-1, with no clear D. V lost 4 bases and J 1 base, leaving 10 bases between the germline ends. The length of the CDR3 is 14 residues. The germline V gene encodes CDR1 LNHDA and CDR2 SQIVND (reference sequence). The CDR3 protein is CASSRKSGNTEAFF. For the CDR3, the DNA is TGTGCCAGTAGTAGAAAGTCAGGGAACACTGAAGCTTTCTTT.

This clonotype was observed at least ten times. The rearrangement uses TRBV5-8 and TRBJ2-5; 11 bases agree with TRBD2. Germline V gives CDR1 SGHTS, CDR2 YDEGEE. This CDR3 comprises 15 residues. After removal of 4 bases from V and 4 bases from J, the junction contained 6 bases not matched to a gene. Here the CDR3 reads CASSVSGRAGETQYF. The CDR3 DNA is TGTGCCAGCAGCGTTAGCGGGAGGGCCGGAGAGACCCAGTACTTC.

J is TRBJ1-2 and V is TRBV18; a weak D match, TRBD1 (5 bases). The V gene lost 2 bases and the J gene lost 3 bases, with 10 bases spanning the gap. Germline lookup yields CDR1 KGHSH and CDR2 LQKENI. This CDR3 contains 14 residues. The DNA of the CDR3 is TGTGCCAGCTCACCAGGGGCCTCCTACTATGGCTACACCTTC. Translating it yields CASSPGASYYGYTF.

This clonotype was found a few times. The rearrangement joins TRBV4-1 to TRBJ1-2; 9 positions match TRBD1. The germline gives CDR1 MGHRA, CDR2 YSYEKL. This CDR3 region has 17 residues. V lost 0 bases to trimming and J lost 8 bases; unmatched junction nucleotides: 13. CDR3 sequence: CASSQDLGTGGASGYTF. CDR3 nucleotides: TGCGCCAGCAGCCAAGATCTAGGAACAGGGGGCGCGAGCGGCTACACCTTC.

This clonotype was recorded many times. The rearrangement uses TRBV5-1 and TRBJ2-3, with TRBD1 matching 12 bases. The germline V gene encodes CDR1 SGHRS and CDR2 YFSETQ. This CDR3 is 16 amino acids long. The trim removed 4 bases at V and 2 bases at J, leaving 5 bases unmatched. The chain's CDR3 is CASSLGQGADTDTQYF. Here the CDR3 DNA reads TGCGCCAGCAGCCTGGGACAGGGGGCCGACACAGATACGCAGTATTTT.

Turning to this clonotype: Since the CDR3 does not end with the conserved phenylalanine or tryptophan, this likely comes from a read error. The DNA is omitted, as the CDR3 cannot be located on it reliably, and the CDR3 follows TCRdb's listing. This sequence joins TRBV27 and TRBJ2-3; TRBD2, the table's D call, was not compared with the DNA. Germline lookup yields CDR1 MNHEY and CDR2 SMNVEV (reference sequence). The CDR3 spans 16 amino acids, including both terminal residues. This CDR3 is CASRGLAGVHEQYFGP.

This clonotype was observed at least ten times. The rearrangement joins TRBV4-3 to TRBJ1-3; tentatively, D is TRBD1 (5 bases). Per the germline V gene, CDR1 is LGHNA and CDR2 is YSLEER. The CDR3 loop spans 16 amino acids. With 0 bases removed from V and 2 bases from J, the gap between germline ends came to 11 bases. The CDR3 coding sequence is TGCGCCAGCAGCCAAGATGCGCAGGGCACTGGAAACACCATATATTTT. Protein product: CASSQDAQGTGNTIYF.